The source of this TCR beta chain is a study of tumor-infiltrating lymphocytes in primary liver carcinoma. Study outcomes and limitations: The 250 largest clones made up significantly more of tumor than blood repertoires (p = 0.039). Reduced overlap was seen in tumor-adjacent and tumor-blood pairs versus tumor region pairs.

Regarding this clonotype: Its specificity is unknown.

The authors made TCR beta cDNA from approximately 500 ng total RNA with a constant-region primer. Construction of TCR beta libraries relied on three successive nested multiplex PCR rounds employing slightly modified ARM-PCR. Forward primers for TRBV1-TRBV30 and a C-beta reverse primer served the first two PCR rounds, at about 10 cycles each. From the multiplex PCR reads, TCRdb called clonotypes with MiXCR, one entry per CDR3 protein. Altogether about 37,000 distinct CDR3 sequences are present, roughly 75% being singletons, with the ten largest covering more than 30%. The roughly 20-31 mg bulk tissue piece was not sorted before simultaneous RNA and DNA extraction. Germline-derived CDR1 and CDR2 are SGHAT and FQDESV (reference sequence). CDR3 length: 14 amino acids. The V end was cut by 5 bases, the J end by 4 bases, with 15 bases between.

This TCR derives from a man aged 35 to 55 with primary liver carcinoma and hepatitis B virus infection. J is TRBJ2-7 and V is TRBV11-1; unclear D gene. The sample taken for sequencing was tumor-adjacent normal liver tissue. The DNA for the CDR3 is TGTGCCAGCAGCCATGGACGGCGATTTTACGAGCAGTACTTC. This codes for CASSHGRRFYEQYF. Combining the CDR3 with reference TRBV11-1 and TRBJ2-7 gives the whole variable domain EAEVAQSPRYKITEKSQAVAFWCDPISGHATLYWYRQILGQGPELLVQFQDESVVDDSQLPKDRFSAERLKGVDSTLKIQPAELGDSAMYLCASSHGRRFYEQYFGPGTRLTVT.